This record looks at one T cell receptor (beta chain) sequence and its context. The table came from immunoSEQ multiplex PCR; TCRdb's copy has only in-frame clones and leaves some out. The sample contains hundreds of thousands of clones, around 87% of which appear only once. The record originates from a study of blood T cell repertoires in COVID-19. Study-wide background: The origin of the acute and convalescent COVID-19 samples was the United States, Italy and Spain. T cells, B-cell-depleted T cells, or PBMCs supplied cDNA or gDNA.

The CDR3 has 14 amino acids. CDR1 and CDR2 from the germline V gene are MGHRA and YSYEKL. Trimming pared 0 bases from V and 0 bases from J, leaving 5 bases between. This TCR came from a man aged 18 to 30 with active or convalescent COVID-19. The specimen was peripheral blood. The chain recombines TRBV4-1 with TRBJ2-5, with unresolved D. Written as DNA, the CDR3 is TGCGCCAGCAGCCAAGATATGTACCAAGAGACCCAGTACTTC. Its translation is CASSQDMYQETQYF.